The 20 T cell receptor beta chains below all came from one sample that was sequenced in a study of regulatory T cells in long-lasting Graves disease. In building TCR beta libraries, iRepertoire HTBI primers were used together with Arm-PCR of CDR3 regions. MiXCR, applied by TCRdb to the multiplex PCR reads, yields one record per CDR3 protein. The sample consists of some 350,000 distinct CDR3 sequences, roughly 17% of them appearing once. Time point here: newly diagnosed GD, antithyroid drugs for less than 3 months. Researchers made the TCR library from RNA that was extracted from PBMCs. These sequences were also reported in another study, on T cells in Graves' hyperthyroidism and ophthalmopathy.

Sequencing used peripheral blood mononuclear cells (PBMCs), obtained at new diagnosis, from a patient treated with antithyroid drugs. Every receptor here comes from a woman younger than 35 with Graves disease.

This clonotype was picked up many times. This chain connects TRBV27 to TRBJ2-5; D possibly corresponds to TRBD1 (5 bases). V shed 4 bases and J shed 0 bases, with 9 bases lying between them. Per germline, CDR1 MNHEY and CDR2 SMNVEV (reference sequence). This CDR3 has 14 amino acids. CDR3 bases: TGTGCCAGCAGTTCGGTAGGGGACCAAGAGACCCAGTACTTC. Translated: CASSSVGDQETQYF.

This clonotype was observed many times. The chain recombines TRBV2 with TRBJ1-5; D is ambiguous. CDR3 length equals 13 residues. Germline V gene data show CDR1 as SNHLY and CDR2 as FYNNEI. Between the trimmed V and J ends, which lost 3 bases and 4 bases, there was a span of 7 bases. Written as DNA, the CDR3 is TGTGCCAGCAGTGATAGGCGAAATCAGCCCCAGCATTTT. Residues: CASSDRRNQPQHF.

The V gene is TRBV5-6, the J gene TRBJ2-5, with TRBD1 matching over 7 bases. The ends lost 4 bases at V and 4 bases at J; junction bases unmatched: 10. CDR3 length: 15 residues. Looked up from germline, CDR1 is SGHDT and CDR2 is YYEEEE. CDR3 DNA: TGTGCCAGCAGCCAACTGACAGGGAAAAGAGAGACCCAGTACTTC. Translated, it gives CASSQLTGKRETQYF.

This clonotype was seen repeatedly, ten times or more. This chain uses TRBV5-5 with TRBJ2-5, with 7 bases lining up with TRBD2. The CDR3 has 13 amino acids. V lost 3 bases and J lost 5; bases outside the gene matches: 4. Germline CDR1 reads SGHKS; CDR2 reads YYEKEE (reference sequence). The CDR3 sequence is CASSWEGTETQYF. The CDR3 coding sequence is TGTGCCAGCAGCTGGGAGGGAACGGAGACCCAGTACTTC.

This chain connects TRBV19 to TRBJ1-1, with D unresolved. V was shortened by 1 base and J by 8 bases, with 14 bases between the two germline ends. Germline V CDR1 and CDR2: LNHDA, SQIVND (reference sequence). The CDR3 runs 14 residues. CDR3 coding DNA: TGTGCCAGTAGTATAGGGGCAGGAATGGTCGAAGCTTTCTTT. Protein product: CASSIGAGMVEAFF.

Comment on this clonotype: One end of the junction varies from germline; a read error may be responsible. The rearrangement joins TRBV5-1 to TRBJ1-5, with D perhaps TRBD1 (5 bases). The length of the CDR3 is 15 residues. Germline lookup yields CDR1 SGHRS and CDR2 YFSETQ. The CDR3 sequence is CASSLGAGRNQPQRF. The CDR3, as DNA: TGCGCCAGCAGCTTAGGGGCAGGGCGTAATCAGCCCCAGCGTTTT.

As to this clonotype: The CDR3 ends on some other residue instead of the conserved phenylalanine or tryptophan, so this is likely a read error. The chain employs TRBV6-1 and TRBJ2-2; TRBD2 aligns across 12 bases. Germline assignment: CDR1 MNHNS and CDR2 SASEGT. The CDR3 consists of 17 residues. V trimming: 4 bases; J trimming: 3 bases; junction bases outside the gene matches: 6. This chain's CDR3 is CASSATSGGSYTGELFL. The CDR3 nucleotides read TGTGCCAGCAGTGCCACTAGCGGGGGGTCCTACACCGGGGAGCTGTTTCTT.

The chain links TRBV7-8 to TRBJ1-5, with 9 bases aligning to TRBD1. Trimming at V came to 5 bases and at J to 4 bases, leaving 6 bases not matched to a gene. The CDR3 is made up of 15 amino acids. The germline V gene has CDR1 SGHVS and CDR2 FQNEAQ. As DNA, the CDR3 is TGTGCCAGCAGCACCGGGACAGGGCAAAATCAGCCCCAGCATTTT. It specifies CASSTGTGQNQPQHF.

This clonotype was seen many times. Here the CDR3 reads CASSTGHGTDTQYF. In DNA form, the CDR3 reads TGTGCCAGCAGTACGGGACATGGCACAGATACGCAGTATTTT. The chain recombines TRBV12-3 or TRBV12-4 with TRBJ2-3, with D maybe TRBD1 (6 bases). The CDR3 length is 14 residues. Between the trimmed V and J ends, which lost 5 bases and 1 base, there was a span of 10 bases.

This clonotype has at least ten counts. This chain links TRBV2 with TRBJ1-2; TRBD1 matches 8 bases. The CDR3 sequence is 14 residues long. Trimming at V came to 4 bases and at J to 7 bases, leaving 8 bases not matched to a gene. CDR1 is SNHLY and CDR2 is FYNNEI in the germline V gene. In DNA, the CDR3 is TGTGCCAGCAGTGTCCGACAGGGGCCGGGTGGCTACACCTTC. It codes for CASSVRQGPGGYTF.

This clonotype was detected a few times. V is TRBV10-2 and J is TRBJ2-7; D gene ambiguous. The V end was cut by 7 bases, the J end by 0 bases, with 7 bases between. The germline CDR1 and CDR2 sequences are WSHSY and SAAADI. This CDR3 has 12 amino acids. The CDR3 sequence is CASKGSSYEQYF. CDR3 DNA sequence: TGCGCCAGCAAGGGCAGCTCCTACGAGCAGTACTTC.

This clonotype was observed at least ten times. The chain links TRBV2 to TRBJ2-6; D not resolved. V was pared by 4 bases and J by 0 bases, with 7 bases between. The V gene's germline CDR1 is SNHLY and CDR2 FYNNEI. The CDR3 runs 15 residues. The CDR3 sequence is CASSGDISGANVLTF. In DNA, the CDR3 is TGTGCCAGCAGTGGCGACATCTCTGGGGCCAACGTCCTGACTTTC.

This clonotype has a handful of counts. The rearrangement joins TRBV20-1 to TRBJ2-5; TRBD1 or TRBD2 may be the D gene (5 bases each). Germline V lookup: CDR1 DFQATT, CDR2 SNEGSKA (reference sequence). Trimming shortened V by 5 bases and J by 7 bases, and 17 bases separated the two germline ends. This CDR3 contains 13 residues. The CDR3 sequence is CSAALGEPGTQYF. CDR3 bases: TGCAGTGCTGCATTAGGGGAGCCTGGGACCCAGTACTTC.

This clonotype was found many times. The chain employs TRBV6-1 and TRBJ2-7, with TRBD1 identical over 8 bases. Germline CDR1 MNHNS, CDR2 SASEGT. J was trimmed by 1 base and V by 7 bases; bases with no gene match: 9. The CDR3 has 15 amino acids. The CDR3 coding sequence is TGTGCCAGCACCCTTCAGGGGGCCAAATCCTACGAGCAGTACTTC. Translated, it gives CASTLQGAKSYEQYF.

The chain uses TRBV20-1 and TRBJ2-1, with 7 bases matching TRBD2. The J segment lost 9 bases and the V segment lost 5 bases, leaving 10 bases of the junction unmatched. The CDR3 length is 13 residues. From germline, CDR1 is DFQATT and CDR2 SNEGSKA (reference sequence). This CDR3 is CSAPRSGASEQFF. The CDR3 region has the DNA TGCAGTGCTCCCAGGAGCGGGGCTAGTGAGCAGTTCTTC.

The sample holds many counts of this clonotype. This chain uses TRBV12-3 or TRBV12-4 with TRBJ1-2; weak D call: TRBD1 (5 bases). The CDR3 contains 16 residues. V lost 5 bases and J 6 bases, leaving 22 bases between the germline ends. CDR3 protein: CASSLPGPQFPNGYTF. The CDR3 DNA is TGTGCCAGCAGTCTTCCGGGACCGCAGTTTCCGAATGGCTACACCTTC.

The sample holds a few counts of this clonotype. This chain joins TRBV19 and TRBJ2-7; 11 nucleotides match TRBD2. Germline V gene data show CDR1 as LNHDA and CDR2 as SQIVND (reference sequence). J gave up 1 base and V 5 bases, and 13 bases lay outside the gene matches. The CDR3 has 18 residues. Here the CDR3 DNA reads TGTGCCAGTAGTGAGGCCACTAGCGGGAGTGGAAGGTCCTACGAGCAGTACTTC. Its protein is CASSEATSGSGRSYEQYF.

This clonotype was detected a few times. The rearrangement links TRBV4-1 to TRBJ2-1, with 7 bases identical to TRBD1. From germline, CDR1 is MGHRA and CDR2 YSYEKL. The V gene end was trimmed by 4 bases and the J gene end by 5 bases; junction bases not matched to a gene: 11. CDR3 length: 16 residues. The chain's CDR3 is CASSLLTGVVDNEQFF. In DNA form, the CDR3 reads TGCGCCAGCAGCCTATTAACAGGGGTAGTGGACAATGAGCAGTTCTTC.

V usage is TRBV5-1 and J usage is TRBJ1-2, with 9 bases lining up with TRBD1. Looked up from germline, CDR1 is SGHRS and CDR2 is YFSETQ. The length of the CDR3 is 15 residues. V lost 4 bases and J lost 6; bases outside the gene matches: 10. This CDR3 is CASSLLTGGANGYTF. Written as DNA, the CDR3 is TGCGCCAGCAGCCTACTTACAGGGGGCGCAAATGGCTACACCTTC.

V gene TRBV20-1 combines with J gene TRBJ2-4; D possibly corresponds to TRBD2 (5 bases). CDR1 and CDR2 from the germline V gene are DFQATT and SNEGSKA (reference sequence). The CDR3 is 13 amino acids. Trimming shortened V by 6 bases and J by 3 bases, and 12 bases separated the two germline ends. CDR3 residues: CSATTNNKNIQYF. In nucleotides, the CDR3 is TGCAGTGCAACGACTAACAACAAAAACATTCAGTACTTC.